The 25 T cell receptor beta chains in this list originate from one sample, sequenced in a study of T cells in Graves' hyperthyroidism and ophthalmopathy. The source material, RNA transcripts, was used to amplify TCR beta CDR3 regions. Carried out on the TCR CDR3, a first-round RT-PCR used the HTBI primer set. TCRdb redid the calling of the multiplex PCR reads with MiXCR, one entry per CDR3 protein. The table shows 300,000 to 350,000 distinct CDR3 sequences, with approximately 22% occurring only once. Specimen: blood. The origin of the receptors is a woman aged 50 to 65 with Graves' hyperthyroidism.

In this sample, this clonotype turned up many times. The CDR3 region has the DNA TGTGCCAGCAGCTTATCTCCTAGCGGAAACAATGAGCAGTTCTTC. It specifies CASSLSPSGNNEQFF. The chain joins TRBV7-9 to TRBJ2-1, with 7 positions matching TRBD2. The CDR3 contains 15 residues. In germline, CDR1 is SEHNR, CDR2 FQNEAQ (reference sequence). After removal of 2 bases from V and 5 bases from J, the junction contained 6 bases not matched to a gene. Complete variable domain (other parts from reference TRBV7-9 and TRBJ2-1): DTGVSQNPRHKITKRGQNVTFRCDPISEHNRLYWYRQTLGQGPEFLTYFQNEAQLEKSRLLSDRFSAERPKGSFSTLEIQRTEQGDSAMYLCASSLSPSGNNEQFFGPGTRLTVL.

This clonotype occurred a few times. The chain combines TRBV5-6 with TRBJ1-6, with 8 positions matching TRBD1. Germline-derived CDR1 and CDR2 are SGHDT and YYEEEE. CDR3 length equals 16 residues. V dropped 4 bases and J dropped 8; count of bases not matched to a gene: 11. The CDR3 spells CASSVDRGLKDSPLHF. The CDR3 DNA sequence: TGTGCCAGCAGCGTCGACAGGGGCTTAAAGGATTCACCCCTCCACTTT. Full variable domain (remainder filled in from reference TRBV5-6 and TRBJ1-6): DAGVTQSPTHLIKTRGQQVTLRCSPKSGHDTVSWYQQALGQGPQFIFQYYEEEERQRGNFPDRFSGHQFPNYSSELNVNALLLGDSALYLCASSVDRGLKDSPLHFGNGTRLTVT.

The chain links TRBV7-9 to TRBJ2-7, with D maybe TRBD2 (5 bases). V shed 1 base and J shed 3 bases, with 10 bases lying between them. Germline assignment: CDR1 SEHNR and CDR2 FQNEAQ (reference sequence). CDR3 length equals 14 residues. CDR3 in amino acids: CASSLGPEGYEQYF. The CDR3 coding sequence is TGTGCCAGCAGCTTAGGGCCCGAGGGCTACGAGCAGTACTTC.

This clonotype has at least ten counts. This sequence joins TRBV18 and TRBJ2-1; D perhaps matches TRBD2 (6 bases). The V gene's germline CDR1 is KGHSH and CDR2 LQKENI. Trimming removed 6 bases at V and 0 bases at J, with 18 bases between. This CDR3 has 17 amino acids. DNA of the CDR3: TGTGCCAGCTCCCCCTACGGCGGGGCCTCCTCCTACAATGAGCAGTTCTTC. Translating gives CASSPYGGASSYNEQFF.

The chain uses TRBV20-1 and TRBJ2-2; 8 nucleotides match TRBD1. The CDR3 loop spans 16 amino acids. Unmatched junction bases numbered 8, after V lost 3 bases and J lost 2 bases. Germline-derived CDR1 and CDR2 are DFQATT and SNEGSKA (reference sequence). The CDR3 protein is CSASEWSGGNTGELFF. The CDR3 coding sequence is TGCAGTGCTAGTGAATGGTCAGGGGGCAACACCGGGGAGCTGTTTTTT.

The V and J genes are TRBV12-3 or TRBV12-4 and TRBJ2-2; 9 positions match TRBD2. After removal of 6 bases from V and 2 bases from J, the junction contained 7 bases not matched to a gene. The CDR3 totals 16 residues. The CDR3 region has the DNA TGTGCCAGCAGATCACGCGGGGGGGCCAACACCGGGGAGCTGTTTTTT. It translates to CASRSRGGANTGELFF.

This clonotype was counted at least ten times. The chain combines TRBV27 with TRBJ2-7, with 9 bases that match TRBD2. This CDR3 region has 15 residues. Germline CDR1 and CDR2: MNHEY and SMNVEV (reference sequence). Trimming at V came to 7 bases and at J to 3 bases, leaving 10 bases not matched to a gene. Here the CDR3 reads CASTPGAGGYYEQYF. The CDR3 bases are TGTGCCAGCACCCCAGGAGCGGGAGGATACTACGAGCAGTACTTC.

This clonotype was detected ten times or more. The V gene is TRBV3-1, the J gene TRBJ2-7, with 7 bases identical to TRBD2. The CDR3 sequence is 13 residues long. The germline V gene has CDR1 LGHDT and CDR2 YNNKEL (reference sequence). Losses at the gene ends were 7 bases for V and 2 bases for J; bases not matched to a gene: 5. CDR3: CASKRSGTYEQYF. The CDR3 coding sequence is TGTGCCAGCAAAAGAAGCGGGACCTACGAGCAGTACTTC.

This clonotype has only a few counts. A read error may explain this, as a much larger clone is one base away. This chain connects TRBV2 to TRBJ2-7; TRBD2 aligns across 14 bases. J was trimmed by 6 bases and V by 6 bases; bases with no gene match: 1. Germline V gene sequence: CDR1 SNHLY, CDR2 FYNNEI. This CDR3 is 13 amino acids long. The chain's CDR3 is CASRTSGGAEQYF. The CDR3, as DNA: TGTGCCAGCAGGACTAGCGGGGGGGCCGAGCAGTACTTC.

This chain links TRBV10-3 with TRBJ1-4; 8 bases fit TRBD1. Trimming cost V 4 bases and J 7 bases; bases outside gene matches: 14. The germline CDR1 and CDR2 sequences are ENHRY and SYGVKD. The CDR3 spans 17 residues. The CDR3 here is CAISGGQGDLLGEKLFF. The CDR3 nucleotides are TGTGCCATCAGTGGAGGACAGGGCGATCTGCTGGGTGAAAAACTGTTTTTT.

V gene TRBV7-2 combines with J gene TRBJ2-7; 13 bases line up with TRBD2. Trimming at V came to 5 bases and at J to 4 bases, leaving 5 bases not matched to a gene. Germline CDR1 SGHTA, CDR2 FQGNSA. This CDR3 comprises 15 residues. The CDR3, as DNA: TGTGCCAGCAGCCAGACTAGCGGGGGGCTATACGAGCAGTACTTC. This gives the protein CASSQTSGGLYEQYF.

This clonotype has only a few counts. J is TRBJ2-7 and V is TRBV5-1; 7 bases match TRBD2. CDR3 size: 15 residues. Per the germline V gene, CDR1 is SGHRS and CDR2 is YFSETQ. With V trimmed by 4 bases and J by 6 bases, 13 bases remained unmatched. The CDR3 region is CASSHGQGGKGEQYF. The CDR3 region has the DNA TGCGCCAGCAGCCACGGGCAGGGAGGGAAGGGCGAGCAGTACTTC. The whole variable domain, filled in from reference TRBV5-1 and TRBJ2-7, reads KAGVTQTPRYLIKTRGQQVTLSCSPISGHRSVSWYQQTPGQGLQFLFEYFSETQRNKGNFPGRFSGRQFSNSRSEMNVSTLELGDSALYLCASSHGQGGKGEQYFGPGTRLTVT.

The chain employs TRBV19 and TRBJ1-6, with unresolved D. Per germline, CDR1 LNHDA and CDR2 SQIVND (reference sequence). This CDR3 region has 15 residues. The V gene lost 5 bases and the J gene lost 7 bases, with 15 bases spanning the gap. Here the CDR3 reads CASSGPGTANSPLHF. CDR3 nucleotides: TGTGCCAGTAGTGGTCCTGGTACAGCAAATTCACCCCTCCACTTT.

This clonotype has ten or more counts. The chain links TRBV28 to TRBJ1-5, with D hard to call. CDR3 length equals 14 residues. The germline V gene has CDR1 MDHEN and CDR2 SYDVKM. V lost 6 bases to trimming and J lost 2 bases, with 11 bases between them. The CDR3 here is CASSRGAGNQPQHF. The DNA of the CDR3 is TGTGCCAGCAGCCGGGGAGCCGGCAATCAGCCCCAGCATTTT.

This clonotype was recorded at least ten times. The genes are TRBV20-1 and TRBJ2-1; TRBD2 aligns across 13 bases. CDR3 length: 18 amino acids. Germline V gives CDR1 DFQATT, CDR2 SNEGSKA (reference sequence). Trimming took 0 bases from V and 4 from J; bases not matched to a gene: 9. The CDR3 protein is CSARDLLLLAGGYNEQFF. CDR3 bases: TGCAGTGCTAGAGATCTTTTGCTACTAGCGGGGGGGTACAATGAGCAGTTCTTC.

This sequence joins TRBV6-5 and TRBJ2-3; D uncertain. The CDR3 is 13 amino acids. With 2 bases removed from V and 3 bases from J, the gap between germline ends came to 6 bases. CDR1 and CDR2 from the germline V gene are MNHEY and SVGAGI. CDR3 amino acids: CASSYGWTDTQYF. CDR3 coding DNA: TGTGCCAGCAGTTACGGGTGGACAGATACGCAGTATTTT.

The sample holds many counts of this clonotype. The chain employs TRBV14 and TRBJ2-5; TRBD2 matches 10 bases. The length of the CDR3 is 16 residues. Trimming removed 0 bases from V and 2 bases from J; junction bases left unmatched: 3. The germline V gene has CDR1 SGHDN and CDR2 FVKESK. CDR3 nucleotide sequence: TGTGCCAGCAGCCAAGAGGCTAGCGGGGGTCAAGAGACCCAGTACTTC. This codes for CASSQEASGGQETQYF.

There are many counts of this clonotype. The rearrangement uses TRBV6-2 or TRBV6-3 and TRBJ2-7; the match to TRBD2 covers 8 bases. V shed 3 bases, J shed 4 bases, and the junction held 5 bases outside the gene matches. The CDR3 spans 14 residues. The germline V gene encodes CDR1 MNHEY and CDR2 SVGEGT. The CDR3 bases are TGTGCCAGCAGTTATCGAGCGGGAGTTTACGAGCAGTACTTC. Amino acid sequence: CASSYRAGVYEQYF.

The CDR3 DNA reads TGTGCCAGTAGTATTGGGTCAGGGGGTGAGACCCAGTACTTC. As protein: CASSIGSGGETQYF. The chain has TRBV19 and TRBJ2-5, with 7 nucleotides matching TRBD1. V shed 3 bases and J 5 bases; nucleotides not matched to a gene: 6. Germline CDR1 and CDR2: LNHDA and SQIVND (reference sequence). The CDR3 runs 14 residues.

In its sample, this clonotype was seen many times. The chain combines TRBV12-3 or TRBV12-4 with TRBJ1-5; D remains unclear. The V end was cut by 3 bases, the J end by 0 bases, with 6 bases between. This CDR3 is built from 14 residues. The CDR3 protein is CASSLGFSNQPQHF. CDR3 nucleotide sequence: TGTGCCAGCAGTTTGGGGTTTAGCAATCAGCCCCAGCATTTT.

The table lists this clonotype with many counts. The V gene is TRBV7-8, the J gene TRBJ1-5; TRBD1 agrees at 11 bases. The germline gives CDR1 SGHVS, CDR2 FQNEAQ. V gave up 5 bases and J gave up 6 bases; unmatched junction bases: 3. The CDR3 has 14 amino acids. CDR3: CASSPGQGAQPQHF. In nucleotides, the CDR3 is TGTGCCAGCAGCCCCGGACAGGGGGCTCAGCCCCAGCATTTT. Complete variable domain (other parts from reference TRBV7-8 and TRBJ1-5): GAGVSQSPRYKVAKRGQDVALRCDPISGHVSLFWYQQALGQGPEFLTYFQNEAQLDKSGLPSDRFFAERPEGSVSTLKIQRTQQEDSAVYLCASSPGQGAQPQHFGDGTRLSIL.

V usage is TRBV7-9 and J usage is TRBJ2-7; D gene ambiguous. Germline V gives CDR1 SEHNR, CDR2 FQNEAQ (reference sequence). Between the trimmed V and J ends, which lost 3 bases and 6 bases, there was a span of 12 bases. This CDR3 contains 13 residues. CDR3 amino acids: CASSLGNVGEQYF. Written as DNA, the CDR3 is TGTGCCAGCAGCTTGGGGAACGTTGGCGAGCAGTACTTC. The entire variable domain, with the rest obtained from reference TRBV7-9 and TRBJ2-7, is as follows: DTGVSQNPRHKITKRGQNVTFRCDPISEHNRLYWYRQTLGQGPEFLTYFQNEAQLEKSRLLSDRFSAERPKGSFSTLEIQRTEQGDSAMYLCASSLGNVGEQYFGPGTRLTVT.

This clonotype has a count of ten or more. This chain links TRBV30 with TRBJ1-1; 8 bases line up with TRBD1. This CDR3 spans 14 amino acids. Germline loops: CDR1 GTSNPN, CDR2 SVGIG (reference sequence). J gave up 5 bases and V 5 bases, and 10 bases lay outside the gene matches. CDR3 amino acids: CAWQKDRVGTEAFF. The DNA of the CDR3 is TGTGCCTGGCAGAAGGACAGGGTGGGAACTGAAGCTTTCTTT. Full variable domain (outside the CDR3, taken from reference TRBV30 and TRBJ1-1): SQTIHQWPATLVQPVGSPLSLECTVEGTSNPNLYWYRQAAGRGLQLLFYSVGIGQISSEVPQNLSASRPQDRQFILSSKKLLLSDSGFYLCAWQKDRVGTEAFFGQGTRLTVV.

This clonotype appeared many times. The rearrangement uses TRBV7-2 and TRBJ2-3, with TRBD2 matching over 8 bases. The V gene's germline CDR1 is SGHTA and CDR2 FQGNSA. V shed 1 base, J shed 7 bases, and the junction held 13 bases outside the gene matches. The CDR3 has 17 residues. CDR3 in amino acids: CASSLGMVTGGQYTQYF. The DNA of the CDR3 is TGTGCCAGCAGCTTAGGGATGGTAACGGGGGGGCAATATACGCAGTATTTT.

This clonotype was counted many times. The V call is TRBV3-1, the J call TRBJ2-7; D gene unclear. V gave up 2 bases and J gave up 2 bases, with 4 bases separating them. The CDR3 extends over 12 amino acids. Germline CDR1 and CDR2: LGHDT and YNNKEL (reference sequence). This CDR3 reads CASSQFPYEQYF. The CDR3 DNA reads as TGTGCCAGCAGCCAATTCCCCTACGAGCAGTACTTC.